The rows below give T cell receptor beta chains drawn from one sample of a study of blood T cell repertoires in COVID-19. Only in-frame clones appear in the TCRdb table, and some are missing; sequencing was by immunoSEQ multiplex PCR. The table has more than 200,000 clones, roughly 87% seen once; the top ten hold under 4%. Input material: peripheral blood. The origin of the receptors is a man aged 18 to 29 with active or convalescent COVID-19. Both conserved end residues are part of each CDR3. The order of the fields is J gene, D gene, V gene, clone size, CDR3 protein, CDR3 DNA. A D gene is named only where the DNA matches it firmly. The size field is filled for only some rows; it gives once, few, many or a size class.

TRBJ1-1 . TRBV5-1 once CASSLGGGTADTEAFF TGCGCCAGCAGCTTGGGGGGAGGTACCGCTGACACTGAAGCTTTCTTT
TRBJ1-4 TRBD1 TRBV6-6 . CASSDREGGRKLFF TGTGCCAGCTCGGACAGGGAGGGTGGGAGAAAACTGTTTTTT
TRBJ2-1 TRBD2 TRBV2 once CASSGSRLAGDEQFF TGTGCCAGCAGTGGTTCCCGACTAGCGGGGGATGAGCAGTTCTTC
TRBJ2-7 TRBD1 TRBV25-1 . CASSETGQDYEQYF TGTGCCAGCAGTGAGACGGGACAGGACTACGAGCAGTACTTC
TRBJ1-5 TRBD1 TRBV6-1 . CASSEAVGRGPQPQHF TGTGCCAGCAGTGAAGCGGTCGGCAGGGGGCCTCAGCCCCAGCATTTT
TRBJ2-1 TRBD2 TRBV28 . CASKGGGYNEQFF TGTGCCAGCAAAGGCGGGGGCTACAATGAGCAGTTCTTC
TRBJ1-3 . TRBV28 . CASSQMTIDSGNTIYF TGTGCCAGCAGTCAGATGACAATAGACTCTGGAAACACCATATATTTT
TRBJ1-2 TRBD1 TRBV6-1 once CASSEVDRGYGYTF TGTGCCAGCAGTGAAGTCGACAGGGGGTATGGCTACACCTTC
TRBJ1-6 . TRBV4-1 . CASSQSSWAIRNNSPLHF TGCGCCAGCAGCCAATCTTCTTGGGCCATTCGTAATAATTCACCCCTCCACTTT
TRBJ1-2 TRBD1 TRBV19 . CASPRIGTGNHEPNYGYTF TGTGCCAGCCCCCGCATTGGGACAGGGAACCATGAGCCTAACTATGGCTACACCTTC
TRBJ2-3 . TRBV7-2 . CASNARGADTDTQYF TGTGCCAGCAACGCTCGGGGGGCCGACACAGATACGCAGTATTTT
TRBJ2-3 . TRBV9 . CASSVTGTDTDTQYF TGTGCCAGCAGCGTCACCGGGACTGACACAGATACGCAGTATTTT
TRBJ2-3 TRBD2 TRBV11-3 . CASSFGLAGVTDTQYF TGTGCCAGCAGCTTCGGACTAGCGGGAGTGACAGATACGCAGTATTTT
TRBJ2-7 . TRBV5-1 . CASSLAQGGHEQYF TGCGCCAGCAGCTTGGCCCAGGGTGGGCACGAGCAGTACTTC
TRBJ2-5 . TRBV7-3 . CASSLGGYQETQYF TGTGCCAGCAGCCTAGGGGGTTACCAAGAGACCCAGTACTTC
TRBJ2-6 TRBD1 TRBV9 once CASSALGQGLGGANVLTF TGTGCCAGCAGCGCCCTGGGACAGGGGTTGGGAGGGGCCAACGTCCTGACTTTC
TRBJ2-5 TRBD2 TRBV7-2 . CASSLVGPGTSGRRETQYF TGTGCCAGCAGCTTAGTGGGCCCCGGGACTAGCGGGAGGCGAGAGACCCAGTACTTC
TRBJ2-1 TRBD1 TRBV27 . CASSPGTGTYNEQFF TGTGCCAGCAGTCCCGGGACAGGGACCTACAATGAGCAGTTCTTC
TRBJ1-1 TRBD1 TRBV27 . CASSKDRVYTEAFF TGTGCCAGCAGTAAAGACAGGGTGTACACTGAAGCTTTCTTT
TRBJ2-7 . TRBV9 . CASSVVSGSYEQYF TGTGCCAGCAGCGTAGTTAGCGGCTCCTACGAGCAGTACTTC
TRBJ1-4 . TRBV6-5 . CASSRGGGFNEKLFF TGTGCCAGCAGCCGCGGCGGGGGGTTCAATGAAAAACTGTTTTTT
TRBJ1-2 . TRBV6-6 . CASSYSGADYGYTF TGTGCCAGCAGTTACTCGGGGGCCGACTATGGCTACACCTTC
TRBJ2-1 TRBD1 TRBV9 . CASSVEQGPYNEQFF TGTGCCAGCAGCGTAGAACAGGGGCCCTACAATGAGCAGTTCTTC